This T cell receptor (beta chain) stems from a study of molecular identifiers for immune sequencing clone quantification. Study observations and caveats: Clone sizes could be underestimated for highly expanded clones when identical TCR molecules share a barcode. Spiked Jurkat TCR RNA equivalent to one cell was reportedly detectable in about a million naive cells.

Germline CDR1 SGHVS, CDR2 FNYEAQ. The CDR3 consists of 16 residues. Trimming at V came to 5 bases and at J to 9 bases, leaving 14 bases not matched to a gene. Comments on this clonotype: The antigen remains undetermined.

Isolation of naive CD8 T cells was achieved by sorting on a CD8+CD4-CCR7+CD45RA+ phenotype. Previously described methods and listed TCR primers produced bulk TCR libraries. TCRdb fed the PCR reads into MiXCR, producing one record per CDR3 protein. The repertoire has about 65,000 distinct CDR3 sequences, less than 20% of them found once; the top ten carry about 1.4%. The sequenced sample consisted of naive CD8+ T cells from blood, with Jurkat cell RNA spiked in. Specified subset: FACS-sorted CD8+CD4-CCR7+CD45RA+ naive T cells. V is TRBV7-6 and J is TRBJ2-1; 9 bases match TRBD2. The receptor was isolated from a human donor in good health. Some libraries in this study had Jurkat cell RNA spiked in. CDR3 in amino acids: CASSPYTGLAMSEQFF. CDR3 DNA: TGTGCCAGCAGCCCCTACACGGGACTAGCTATGAGTGAGCAGTTCTTC.